Presented here are 4 T cell receptor beta chains from one specimen sequenced in a study of OX40 agonist ivuxolimab in advanced cancers. The data were produced by immunoSEQ multiplex PCR, yet TCRdb's version contains in-frame clones alone and is incomplete. Among roughly 80,000 clones, approximately 90% were seen once, and the ten largest hold approximately 0.7%. This specimen consisted of CD4+ or CD8+ T cells sorted from blood, obtained in a trial of the OX40 agonist ivuxolimab. Every receptor here comes from an adult with an advanced solid tumor such as melanoma, head and neck, liver or kidney cancer.

The chain combines TRBV18 with TRBJ2-1; weak D call: TRBD2 (6 bases). V dropped 3 bases and J dropped 2 bases, with 14 bases sitting between them. From germline, CDR1 is KGHSH and CDR2 LQKENI. There are 16 residues in the CDR3. CDR3 residues: CASSPELAAPYNEQFF. CDR3 DNA: TGTGCCAGCTCACCCGAACTAGCAGCTCCCTACAATGAGCAGTTCTTC.

Only a few counts were recorded for this clone. The chain combines TRBV7-9 with TRBJ2-6; 7 bases map to TRBD1. J lost 6 bases, V lost 1 base, and 0 bases had no gene match. This CDR3 is 14 amino acids long. Germline CDR1 SEHNR, CDR2 FQNEAQ (reference sequence). The CDR3 sequence: CASSLEGAANVLTF. The CDR3 region has the DNA TGTGCCAGCAGCTTAGAGGGGGCGGCCAACGTCCTGACTTTC.

The chain couples TRBV4-1 to TRBJ1-4; D call uncertain. The germline V gene has CDR1 MGHRA and CDR2 YSYEKL. This CDR3 is 15 amino acids long. Trimming took 3 bases from V and 5 from J, leaving 13 bases between them. The CDR3 DNA sequence: TGCGCCAGCAGCCAGCCCTTGGGTGAAAATGAAAAACTGTTTTTT. Translating it yields CASSQPLGENEKLFF.

The chain employs TRBV7-3 and TRBJ2-3, with a weak D call TRBD1 (5 bases). CDR3 size: 15 residues. V lost 1 base, J lost 3 bases, and 11 bases lay in between. Germline CDR1 and CDR2: SGHTA and FQGTGA. The CDR3, as DNA: TGTGCCAGCAGCTTAATCCCAGGGAAGACAGATACGCAGTATTTT. Translating gives CASSLIPGKTDTQYF.